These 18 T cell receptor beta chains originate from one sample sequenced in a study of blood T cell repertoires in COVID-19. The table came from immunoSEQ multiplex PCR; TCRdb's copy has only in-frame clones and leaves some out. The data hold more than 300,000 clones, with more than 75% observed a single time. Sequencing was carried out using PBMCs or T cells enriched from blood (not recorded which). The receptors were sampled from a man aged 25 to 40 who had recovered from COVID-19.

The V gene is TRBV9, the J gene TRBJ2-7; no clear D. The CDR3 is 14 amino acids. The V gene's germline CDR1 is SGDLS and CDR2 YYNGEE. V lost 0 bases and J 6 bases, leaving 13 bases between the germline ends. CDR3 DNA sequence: TGTGCCAGCAGCGTAGTGGCGGCGCCCTCCGAGCAGTACTTC. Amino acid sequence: CASSVVAAPSEQYF.

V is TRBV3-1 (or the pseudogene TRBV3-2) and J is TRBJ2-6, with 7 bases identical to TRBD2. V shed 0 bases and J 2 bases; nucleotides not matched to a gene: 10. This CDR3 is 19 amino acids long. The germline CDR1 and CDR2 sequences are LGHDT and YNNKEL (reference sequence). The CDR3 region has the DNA TGTGCCAGCAGCCAAGAATCCCTTCGCGGGAGTACTGGGGCCAACGTCCTGACTTTC. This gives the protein CASSQESLRGSTGANVLTF.

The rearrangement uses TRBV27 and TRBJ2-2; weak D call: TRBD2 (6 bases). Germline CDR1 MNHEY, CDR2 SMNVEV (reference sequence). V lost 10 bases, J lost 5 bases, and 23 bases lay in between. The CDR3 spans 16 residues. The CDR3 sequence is CAIRAGGIGGTGELFF. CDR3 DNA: TGTGCCATCCGCGCAGGCGGGATCGGTGGAACCGGGGAGCTGTTTTTT.

The CDR3 here is CASSQERNYGYTF. The DNA of the CDR3 is TGTGCCAGCAGCCAAGAGCGTAACTATGGCTACACCTTC. J is TRBJ1-2 and V is TRBV14, with D hard to call. The CDR3 covers 13 residues. The V end was cut by 0 bases, the J end by 1 base, with 3 bases between. CDR1 is SGHDN, CDR2 FVKESK, per germline. Filled out from reference TRBV14 and TRBJ1-2, the complete variable domain reads EAGVTQFPSHSVIEKGQTVTLRCDPISGHDNLYWYRRVMGKEIKFLLHFVKESKQDESGMPNNRFLAERTGGTYSTLKVQPAELEDSGVYFCASSQERNYGYTFGSGTRLTVV.

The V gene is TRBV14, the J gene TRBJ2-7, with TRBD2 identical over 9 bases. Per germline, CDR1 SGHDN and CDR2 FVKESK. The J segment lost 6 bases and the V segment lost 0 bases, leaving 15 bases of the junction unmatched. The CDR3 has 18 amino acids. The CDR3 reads CASSQDPLAGPRTFEQYF. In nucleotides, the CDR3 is TGTGCCAGCAGCCAAGATCCCCTAGCGGGACCCCGAACATTCGAGCAGTACTTC.

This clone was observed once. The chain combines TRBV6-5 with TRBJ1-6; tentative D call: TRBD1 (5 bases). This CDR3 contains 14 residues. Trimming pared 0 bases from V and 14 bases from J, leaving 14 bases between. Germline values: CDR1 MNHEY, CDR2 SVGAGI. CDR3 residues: CASSYSVLQAALHF. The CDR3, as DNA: TGTGCCAGCAGTTACTCGGTTTTACAGGCGGCCCTCCACTTT.

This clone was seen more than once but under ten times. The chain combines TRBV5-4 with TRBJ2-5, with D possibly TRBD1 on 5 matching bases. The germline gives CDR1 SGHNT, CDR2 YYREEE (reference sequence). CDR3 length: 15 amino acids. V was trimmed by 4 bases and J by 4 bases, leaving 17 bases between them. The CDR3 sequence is CASSPSIAGAETQYF. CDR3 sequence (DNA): TGTGCCAGCAGCCCGTCGATAGCTGGGGCAGAGACCCAGTACTTC.

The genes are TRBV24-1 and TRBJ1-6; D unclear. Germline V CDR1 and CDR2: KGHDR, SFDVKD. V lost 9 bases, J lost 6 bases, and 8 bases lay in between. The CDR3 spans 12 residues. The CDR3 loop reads CATSTSNSPLHF. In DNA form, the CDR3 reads TGTGCCACCTCCACCAGTAATTCACCCCTCCACTTT.

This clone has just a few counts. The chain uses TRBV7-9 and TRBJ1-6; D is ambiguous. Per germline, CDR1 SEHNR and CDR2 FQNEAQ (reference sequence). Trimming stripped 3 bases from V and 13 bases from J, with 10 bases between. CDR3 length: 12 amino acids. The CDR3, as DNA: TGTGCCAGCAGCTTTAACAGTGCGCCCCTCCACTTT. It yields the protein CASSFNSAPLHF.

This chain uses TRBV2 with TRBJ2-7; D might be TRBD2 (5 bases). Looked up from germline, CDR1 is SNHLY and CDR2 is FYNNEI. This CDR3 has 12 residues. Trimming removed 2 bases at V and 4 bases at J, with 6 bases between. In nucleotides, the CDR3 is TGTGCCAGCAGTGAACGGGGTTACGAGCAGTACTTC. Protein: CASSERGYEQYF.

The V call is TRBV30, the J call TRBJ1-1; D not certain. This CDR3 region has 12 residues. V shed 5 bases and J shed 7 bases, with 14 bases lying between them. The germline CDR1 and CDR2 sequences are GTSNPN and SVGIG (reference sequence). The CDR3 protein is CAWGRKRDEAFF. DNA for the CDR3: TGTGCCTGGGGGAGGAAACGGGATGAAGCTTTCTTT.

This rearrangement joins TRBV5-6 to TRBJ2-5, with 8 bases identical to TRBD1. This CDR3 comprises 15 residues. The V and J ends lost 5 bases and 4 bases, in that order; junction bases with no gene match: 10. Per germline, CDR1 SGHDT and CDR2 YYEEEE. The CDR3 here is CASRPGTGGIETQYF. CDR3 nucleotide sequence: TGTGCCAGCAGGCCCGGGACAGGAGGAATAGAGACCCAGTACTTC.

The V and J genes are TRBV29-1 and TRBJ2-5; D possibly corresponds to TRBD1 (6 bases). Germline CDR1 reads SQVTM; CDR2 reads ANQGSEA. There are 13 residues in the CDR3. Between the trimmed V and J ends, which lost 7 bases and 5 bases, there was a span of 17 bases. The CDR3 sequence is CSARARGGETQYF. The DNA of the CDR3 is TGCAGCGCCCGAGCCAGGGGTGGGGAGACCCAGTACTTC.

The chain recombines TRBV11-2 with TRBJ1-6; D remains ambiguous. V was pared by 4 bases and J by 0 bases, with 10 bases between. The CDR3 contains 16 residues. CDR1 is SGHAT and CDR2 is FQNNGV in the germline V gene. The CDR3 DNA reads TGTGCCAGCAGCTCGGGGTCTACCTCCTATAATTCACCCCTCCACTTT. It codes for CASSSGSTSYNSPLHF.

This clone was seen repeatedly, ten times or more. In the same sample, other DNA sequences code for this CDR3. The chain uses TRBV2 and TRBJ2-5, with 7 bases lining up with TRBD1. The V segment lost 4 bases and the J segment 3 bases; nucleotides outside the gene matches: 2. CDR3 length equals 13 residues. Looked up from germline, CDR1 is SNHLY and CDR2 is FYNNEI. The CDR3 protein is CASSGDREETQYF. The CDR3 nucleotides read TGTGCCAGCAGTGGAGACAGGGAAGAGACCCAGTACTTC.

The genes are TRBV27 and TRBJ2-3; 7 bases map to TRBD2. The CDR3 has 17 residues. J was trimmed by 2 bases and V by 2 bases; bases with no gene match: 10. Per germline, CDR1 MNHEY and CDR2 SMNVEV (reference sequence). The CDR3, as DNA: TGTGCCAGCAGTTTACCTCGGGGGGTGAGACACACAGATACGCAGTATTTT. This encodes CASSLPRGVRHTDTQYF.

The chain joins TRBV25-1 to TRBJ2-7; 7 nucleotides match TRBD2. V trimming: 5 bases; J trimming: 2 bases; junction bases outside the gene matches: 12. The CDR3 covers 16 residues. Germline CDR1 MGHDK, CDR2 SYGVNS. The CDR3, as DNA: TGTGCCAGCAGTCTATCCCCCCCTCGGGGGGCCTACGAGCAGTACTTC. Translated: CASSLSPPRGAYEQYF.

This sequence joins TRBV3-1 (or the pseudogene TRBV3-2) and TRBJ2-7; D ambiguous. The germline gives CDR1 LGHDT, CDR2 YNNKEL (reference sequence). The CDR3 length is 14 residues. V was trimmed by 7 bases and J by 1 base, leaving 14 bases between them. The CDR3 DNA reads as TGTGCCAGCAACCTCGGCGGAGCTTCCTACGAGCAGTACTTC. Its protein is CASNLGGASYEQYF.